The present T cell receptor beta chain was sequenced within a study of control samples from healthy donors and cancer patients. The data were produced by immunoSEQ multiplex PCR, yet TCRdb's version contains in-frame clones alone and is incomplete. The table lists about 140,000 clones, about 90% of them singletons, with more than 6.5% in the top ten. Between the trimmed V and J ends, which lost 5 bases and 1 base, there was a span of 8 bases. This CDR3 contains 13 residues. The germline V gene encodes CDR1 MNHEY and CDR2 SVGAGI. Sequenced sample: blood. This TCR came from a man aged 18 to 30 in good health. The chain uses TRBV6-5 and TRBJ1-1, with unresolved D. In DNA, the CDR3 is TGTGCCAGCAGTCTCACGGGGAACACTGAAGCTTTCTTT. Amino acids: CASSLTGNTEAFF.